What follows are 26 T cell receptor beta chains derived from one specimen sequenced in a study of T cell responses to AZD1222 COVID-19 vaccine. This table comes from immunoSEQ multiplex PCR, and its TCRdb copy is limited to in-frame clones, with some not included. The sample records more than 110,000 clones, nearly 95% being singletons. This specimen consisted of peripheral blood, obtained on day 0 of AZD1222 vaccination. The receptor source for this set is an adult in good health.

This chain joins TRBV11-2 and TRBJ2-7; 11 nucleotides align to TRBD1. Germline lookup yields CDR1 SGHAT and CDR2 FQNNGV. V lost 5 bases to trimming and J lost 2 bases; unmatched junction nucleotides: 8. This CDR3 has 16 residues. DNA for the CDR3: TGTGCCAGCAGCCCCGCGGGGGGACAGGGGGCCTACGAGCAGTACTTC. This encodes CASSPAGGQGAYEQYF.

This chain connects TRBV6-6 to TRBJ2-1; D is unclear. Trimming removed 5 bases at V and 5 bases at J, with 16 bases between. Germline assignment: CDR1 MNHNY and CDR2 SVGAGI (reference sequence). The CDR3 runs to 15 residues. The CDR3 reads CASSLRASGNNEQFF. CDR3 DNA: TGTGCCAGCAGTCTTAGGGCGAGTGGGAACAATGAGCAGTTCTTC.

The chain combines TRBV28 with TRBJ2-1; TRBD2 agrees at 14 bases. The germline V gene encodes CDR1 MDHEN and CDR2 SYDVKM. V shed 3 bases and J 3 bases; nucleotides not matched to a gene: 4. The CDR3 has 17 residues. CDR3 region: CASSFWGLAGVYNEQFF. The CDR3 region has the DNA TGTGCCAGCAGTTTTTGGGGACTAGCGGGAGTCTACAATGAGCAGTTCTTC. Supplemented by reference TRBV28 and TRBJ2-1, the full variable domain reads DVKVTQSSRYLVKRTGEKVFLECVQDMDHENMFWYRQDPGLGLRLIYFSYDVKMKEKGDIPEGYSVSREKKERFSLILESASTNQTSMYLCASSFWGLAGVYNEQFFGPGTRLTVL.

This clone has just one count. The chain recombines TRBV6-2 or TRBV6-3 with TRBJ2-7; D assignment may be TRBD1 or TRBD2 (5 bases each). Germline CDR1 is MNHEY and CDR2 is SVGEGT. This CDR3 has 13 residues. The germline V and J ends were trimmed by 0 bases and 5 bases, with 8 bases remaining between them. The CDR3 DNA is TGTGCCAGCAGTTACTCGTCGGGGCACGAGCAGTACTTC. As protein: CASSYSSGHEQYF.

The chain has TRBV12-5 and TRBJ2-7; 7 positions match TRBD1. The CDR3 extends over 15 amino acids. CDR1 LGHNT and CDR2 FRNRAP come from the germline V gene. J gave up 4 bases and V 5 bases, and 11 bases lay outside the gene matches. CDR3 DNA: TGTGCTAGTGGTCTCGGCGCCAGGGGGTCATACGAGCAGTACTTC. Translated, it gives CASGLGARGSYEQYF.

The chain links TRBV4-1 to TRBJ2-3; 15 bases agree with TRBD2. The germline V gene has CDR1 MGHRA and CDR2 YSYEKL. This CDR3 is built from 19 residues. V was clipped by 0 bases and J by 3 bases; unmatched bases: 7. CDR3 loop: CASSQEAGTSGRLTDTQYF. The CDR3 DNA reads as TGCGCCAGCAGCCAAGAAGCCGGGACTAGCGGGAGGTTGACAGATACGCAGTATTTT.

The chain employs TRBV2 and TRBJ1-5; 7 bases are a match to TRBD1. Per the germline V gene, CDR1 is SNHLY and CDR2 is FYNNEI. J lost 0 bases, V lost 3 bases, and 8 bases had no gene match. CDR3 length: 17 residues. The CDR3 here is CASSDGDRAYSNQPQHF. The CDR3 DNA follows: TGTGCCAGCAGTGATGGGGACAGAGCCTATAGCAATCAGCCCCAGCATTTT.

The CDR3 DNA reads as TGTGCCAGCAGCTTAGGAAAGGACTCACCGTATGGCTACACCTTC. Translating it yields CASSLGKDSPYGYTF. The chain links TRBV7-9 to TRBJ1-2; D gene uncertain. With 1 base removed from V and 5 bases from J, the gap between germline ends came to 14 bases. The CDR3 totals 15 residues. CDR1 is SEHNR and CDR2 is FQNEAQ in the germline V gene (reference sequence).

The chain links TRBV30 to TRBJ1-1; TRBD1 is a possible D gene (5 bases). V shed 3 bases and J shed 6 bases, with 11 bases lying between them. The CDR3 has 12 amino acids. Germline assignment: CDR1 GTSNPN and CDR2 SVGIG (reference sequence). CDR3: CAWRGEDAEAFF. The CDR3 region has the DNA TGTGCCTGGAGAGGGGAGGACGCTGAAGCTTTCTTT.

The chain employs TRBV12-3 or TRBV12-4 and TRBJ2-3, with 7 bases matching TRBD2. The length of the CDR3 is 12 residues. J lost 8 bases, V lost 4 bases, and 3 bases had no gene match. For the CDR3, the DNA is TGTGCCAGCAGTTCCCCTAGCGGTACGCAGTATTTT. The encoded protein is CASSSPSGTQYF.

The chain combines TRBV10-2 with TRBJ1-1; D may be TRBD1 (5 bases). The germline V gene has CDR1 WSHSY and CDR2 SAAADI. The V end lost 9 bases, the J end lost 0 bases, and 11 bases lay between the germline ends. The CDR3 spans 13 residues. CDR3: CASTDSLNTEAFF. The CDR3 nucleotides are TGCGCCAGTACCGACAGTTTGAACACTGAAGCTTTCTTT.

This clone was seen once. The chain combines TRBV3-1 (or the pseudogene TRBV3-2) with TRBJ1-2; D unclear. The CDR3 totals 12 residues. V lost 0 bases and J 4 bases, leaving 3 bases between the germline ends. Germline V CDR1 and CDR2: LGHDT, YNNKEL (reference sequence). This CDR3 reads CASSQDVYGYTF. In DNA form, the CDR3 reads TGTGCCAGCAGCCAAGATGTCTATGGCTACACCTTC.

The J gene is TRBJ2-5, the V gene TRBV10-3; 10 bases are a match to TRBD2. From germline, CDR1 is ENHRY and CDR2 SYGVKD. The trim removed 0 bases at V and 0 bases at J, leaving 16 bases unmatched. CDR3 length: 21 amino acids. The CDR3 loop is CAISESLAGAVKVGYQETQYF. CDR3 sequence (DNA): TGTGCCATCAGTGAGTCGCTAGCGGGAGCGGTAAAAGTTGGGTACCAAGAGACCCAGTACTTC.

A note on this clone: The same CDR3 arises from other DNA sequences in this sample as well. CDR3 amino acids: CASSLAGSSYNEQFF. CDR3 nucleotide sequence: TGTGCCAGCAGTTTAGCGGGGAGCTCCTACAATGAGCAGTTCTTC. This chain uses TRBV28 with TRBJ2-1, with D maybe TRBD2 (6 bases). The CDR3 runs to 15 residues. CDR1 MDHEN and CDR2 SYDVKM come from the germline V gene. V was trimmed by 2 bases and J by 0 bases, leaving 8 bases between them.

The chain employs TRBV9 and TRBJ1-1; possible D gene TRBD1, 5 bases. The CDR3 sequence is 13 residues long. V was clipped by 10 bases and J by 0 bases, with 13 bases between them. The germline CDR1 and CDR2 sequences are SGDLS and YYNGEE. CDR3 sequence (DNA): TGTGCCTCAGGGAGACGATTGAACACTGAAGCTTTCTTT. Its protein product is CASGRRLNTEAFF.

This chain links TRBV27 with TRBJ2-2, with TRBD1 identical over 10 bases. The length of the CDR3 is 15 residues. Germline V gene data show CDR1 as MNHEY and CDR2 as SMNVEV (reference sequence). V lost 5 bases to trimming and J lost 3 bases; unmatched junction nucleotides: 3. CDR3 nucleotide sequence: TGTGCCAGCAGTACCGGACAGGGGGACACCGGGGAGCTGTTTTTT. Amino acids: CASSTGQGDTGELFF.

V gene TRBV30 combines with J gene TRBJ1-2; D perhaps matches TRBD1 (6 bases). Trimming pared 2 bases from V and 8 bases from J, leaving 9 bases between. This CDR3 region has 11 residues. Germline V gene lookup returns CDR1 GTSNPN and CDR2 SVGIG (reference sequence). The CDR3 is CAWSNGGGYTF. For the CDR3, the DNA is TGTGCCTGGAGTAATGGGGGCGGCTACACCTTC.

CDR3 in amino acids: CASSLDGQGKAEAFF. The CDR3 nucleotides read TGTGCCAGCAGCTTGGACGGACAGGGTAAAGCTGAAGCTTTCTTT. The genes are TRBV5-4 and TRBJ1-1; 8 positions agree with TRBD1. The V and J ends lost 0 bases and 6 bases, in that order; junction bases with no gene match: 7. This CDR3 is 15 amino acids long. Germline loops: CDR1 SGHNT, CDR2 YYREEE (reference sequence).

The chain joins TRBV6-2 or TRBV6-3 to TRBJ2-2, with 10 bases aligning to TRBD1. This CDR3 has 15 residues. Per germline, CDR1 MNHEY and CDR2 SVGEGT. The junction had 4 bases not matched to a gene; V was cut back by 6 bases and J by 3 bases. The CDR3 is CASSQTGGDTGELFF. CDR3 nucleotides: TGTGCCAGCAGCCAGACAGGGGGCGACACCGGGGAGCTGTTTTTT.

This clone turned up a few times. CDR3 loop: CASSRRGQGQKETQYF. As DNA, the CDR3 is TGTGCCAGCAGCCGACGCGGACAGGGCCAAAAAGAGACCCAGTACTTC. The rearrangement uses TRBV7-9 and TRBJ2-5, with 8 positions matching TRBD1. Germline CDR1 and CDR2: SEHNR and FQNEAQ (reference sequence). J lost 3 bases, V lost 5 bases, and 11 bases had no gene match. This CDR3 is 16 amino acids long.

The genes are TRBV11-2 and TRBJ2-4; weak D call: TRBD2 (6 bases). The CDR3 spans 17 residues. Germline V gene sequence: CDR1 SGHAT, CDR2 FQNNGV. Trimming stripped 1 base from V and 0 bases from J, with 13 bases between. For the CDR3, the DNA is TGTGCCAGCAGCTTAGGGGGACTGTTACTAGCCAAAAACATTCAGTACTTC. Encoded protein: CASSLGGLLLAKNIQYF.

This clone was counted once. This chain links TRBV29-1 with TRBJ1-1; the D is unclear. CDR1 SQVTM and CDR2 ANQGSEA come from the germline V gene. V lost 4 bases and J 2 bases, leaving 14 bases between the germline ends. CDR3 length: 14 residues. The CDR3 spells CSVGEGSGNTEAFF. CDR3 DNA sequence: TGCAGCGTTGGGGAGGGTAGTGGAAACACTGAAGCTTTCTTT.

This chain links TRBV4-1 with TRBJ1-5; unclear D gene. With 4 bases removed from V and 3 bases from J, the gap between germline ends came to 7 bases. The V gene's germline CDR1 is MGHRA and CDR2 YSYEKL. This CDR3 spans 13 amino acids. DNA for the CDR3: TGCGCCAGCAGCCGACTGAACAATCAGCCCCAGCATTTT. Translation gives CASSRLNNQPQHF.

This clone was seen only once. The chain joins TRBV20-1 to TRBJ2-7; D unclear. The CDR3 consists of 12 residues. Trimming cost V 3 bases and J 6 bases, with 12 bases left between them. CDR1 and CDR2 from the germline V gene are DFQATT and SNEGSKA (reference sequence). The CDR3 bases are TGCAGTGCTAGTTCCAATAATCCCGAGCAGTACTTC. Protein: CSASSNNPEQYF.

This chain joins TRBV7-8 and TRBJ2-7; either TRBD1 or TRBD2 may fit D (5 bases each). This CDR3 is 13 amino acids long. Germline CDR1 is SGHVS and CDR2 is FQNEAQ. V was clipped by 6 bases and J by 3 bases, with 12 bases between them. The CDR3 protein is CASSGTVNYEQYF. As DNA, the CDR3 is TGTGCCAGCAGTGGGACGGTTAACTACGAGCAGTACTTC. The full variable domain, completed using reference TRBV7-8 and TRBJ2-7, is GAGVSQSPRYKVAKRGQDVALRCDPISGHVSLFWYQQALGQGPEFLTYFQNEAQLDKSGLPSDRFFAERPEGSVSTLKIQRTQQEDSAVYLCASSGTVNYEQYFGPGTRLTVT.

V is TRBV6-5 and J is TRBJ2-7; unclear D gene. Per germline, CDR1 MNHEY and CDR2 SVGAGI. Trimming removed 5 bases at V and 3 bases at J, with 14 bases between. This CDR3 spans 14 amino acids. DNA of the CDR3: TGTGCCAGCAGTACGTTATCAAGCGTCTACGAGCAGTACTTC. Translated, it gives CASSTLSSVYEQYF.